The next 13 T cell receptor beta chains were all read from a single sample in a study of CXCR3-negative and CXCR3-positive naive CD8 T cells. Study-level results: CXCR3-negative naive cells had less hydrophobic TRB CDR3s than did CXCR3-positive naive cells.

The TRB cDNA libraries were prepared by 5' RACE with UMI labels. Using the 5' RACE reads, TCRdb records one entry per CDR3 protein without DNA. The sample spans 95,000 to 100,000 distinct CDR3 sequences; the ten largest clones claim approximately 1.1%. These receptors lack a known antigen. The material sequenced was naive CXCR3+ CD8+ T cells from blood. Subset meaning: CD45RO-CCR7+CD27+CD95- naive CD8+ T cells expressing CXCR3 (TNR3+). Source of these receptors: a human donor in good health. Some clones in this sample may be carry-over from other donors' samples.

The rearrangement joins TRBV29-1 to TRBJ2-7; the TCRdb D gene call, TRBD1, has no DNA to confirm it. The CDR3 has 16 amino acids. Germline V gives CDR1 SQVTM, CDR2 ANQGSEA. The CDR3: CSVEDGEGPRGHEQYF.

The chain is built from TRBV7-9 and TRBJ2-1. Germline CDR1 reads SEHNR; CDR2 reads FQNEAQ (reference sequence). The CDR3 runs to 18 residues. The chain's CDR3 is CASSLAPIRGSSYNEQFF.

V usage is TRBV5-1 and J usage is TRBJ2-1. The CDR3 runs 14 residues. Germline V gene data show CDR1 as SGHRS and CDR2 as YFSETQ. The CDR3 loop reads CASRDRGSYNEQFF.

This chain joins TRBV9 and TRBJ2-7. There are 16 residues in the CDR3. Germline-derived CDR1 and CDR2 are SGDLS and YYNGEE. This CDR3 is CASSARMGFTPYEQYF.

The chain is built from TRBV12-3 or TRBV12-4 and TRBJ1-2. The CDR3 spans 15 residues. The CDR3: CASSISGTPDRGYTF.

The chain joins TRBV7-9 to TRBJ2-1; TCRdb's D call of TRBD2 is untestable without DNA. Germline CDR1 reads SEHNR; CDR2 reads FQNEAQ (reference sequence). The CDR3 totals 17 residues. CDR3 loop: CASSYTSTSLVYNEQFF.

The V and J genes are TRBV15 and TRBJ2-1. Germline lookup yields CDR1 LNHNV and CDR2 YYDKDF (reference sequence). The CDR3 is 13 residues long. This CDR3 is CATSRGLGDEQFF.

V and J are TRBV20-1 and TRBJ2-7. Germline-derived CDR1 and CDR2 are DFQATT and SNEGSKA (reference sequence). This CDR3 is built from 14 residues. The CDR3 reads CSASPTDRSYEQYF.

CDR3 region: CATSRDLGGSVIGYTF. The genes are TRBV15 and TRBJ1-2; TCRdb proposes TRBD1, but this gene call is untestable without DNA. Germline loops: CDR1 LNHNV, CDR2 YYDKDF (reference sequence). The CDR3 contains 16 residues.

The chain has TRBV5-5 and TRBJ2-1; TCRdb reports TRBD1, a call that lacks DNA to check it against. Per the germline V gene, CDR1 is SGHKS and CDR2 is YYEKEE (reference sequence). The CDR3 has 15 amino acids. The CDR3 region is CASSFSRTAYNEQFF.

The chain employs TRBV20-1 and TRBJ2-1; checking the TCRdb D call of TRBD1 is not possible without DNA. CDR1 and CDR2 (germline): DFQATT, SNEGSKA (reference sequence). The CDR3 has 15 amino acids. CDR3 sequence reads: CSARDYREGDNEQFF.

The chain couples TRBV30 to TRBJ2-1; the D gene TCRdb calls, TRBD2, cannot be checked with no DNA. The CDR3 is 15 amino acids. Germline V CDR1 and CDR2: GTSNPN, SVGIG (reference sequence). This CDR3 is CAWRGLAGENNEQFF.

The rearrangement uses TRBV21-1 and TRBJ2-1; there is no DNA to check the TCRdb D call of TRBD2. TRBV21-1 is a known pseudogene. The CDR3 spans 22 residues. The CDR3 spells CASSKDRTGRLAGGWAYNEQFF.